This T cell receptor (beta chain) is from a study of regulatory T cells in long-lasting Graves disease. Study background: Disease was considered persistent Graves' disease after over 5 years of antithyroid drugs (with positive TSH receptor antibodies).

Construction of the TCR beta libraries employed iRepertoire HTBI primers in conjunction with Arm-PCR of CDR3 regions. In the original processing: The samples yielded roughly 64 TRBV and around 14 TRBJ segments. TCRdb re-called the multiplex PCR reads through MiXCR, storing one row per CDR3 protein. The V and J calls come from TCRdb's annotation, not from the publication. Of about 430,000 distinct CDR3 sequences in the sample, around a fifth are singletons; the top ten hold roughly an eighth. Comment on this clonotype: Its antigen is still unknown.

Study outcomes and limitations: Patients with persistent disease shared around 2,700 public clonotypes, outpacing the 966 shared by new patients.

Regarding time point: persistent/refractory GD, antithyroid drugs over 5 years with positive TRAb. RNA from PBMCs was the source of the TCR library. The material was peripheral blood mononuclear cells (PBMCs), obtained when the disease was refractory, from a patient treated with antithyroid drugs. This TCR derives from a female donor with Graves disease.

As DNA, the CDR3 is TGTGCCAGCACTCCCGTTGGGACAGAGAACACCGGGGAGCTGTTTTTT. Its translation: CASTPVGTENTGELFF. The V and J genes are TRBV27 and TRBJ2-2, with 7 bases lining up with TRBD1. Germline-derived CDR1 and CDR2 are MNHEY and SMNVEV (reference sequence). Trimming at V came to 7 bases and at J to 1 base, leaving 9 bases not matched to a gene. CDR3 length: 16 amino acids.